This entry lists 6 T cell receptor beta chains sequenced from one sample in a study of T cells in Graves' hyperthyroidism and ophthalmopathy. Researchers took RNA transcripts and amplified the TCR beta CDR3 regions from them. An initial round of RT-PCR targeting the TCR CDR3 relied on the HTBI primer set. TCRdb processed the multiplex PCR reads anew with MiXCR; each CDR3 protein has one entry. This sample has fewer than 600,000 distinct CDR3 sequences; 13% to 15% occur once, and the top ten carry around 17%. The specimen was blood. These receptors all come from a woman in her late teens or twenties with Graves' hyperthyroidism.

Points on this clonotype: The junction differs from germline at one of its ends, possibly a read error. CDR3 residues: CAGSQSSGVYNEQFF. CDR3 coding DNA: TGTGCCGGCAGCCAAAGTAGTGGGGTCTACAATGAGCAGTTCTTC. The V call is TRBV3-1, the J call TRBJ2-1, with D uncertain. Germline V CDR1 and CDR2: LGHDT, YNNKEL (reference sequence). CDR3 length: 15 amino acids.

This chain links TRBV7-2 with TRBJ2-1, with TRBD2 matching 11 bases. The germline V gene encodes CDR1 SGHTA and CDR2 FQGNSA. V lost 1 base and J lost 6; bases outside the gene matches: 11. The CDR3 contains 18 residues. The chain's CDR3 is CASSLDKRRLAGFNEQFF. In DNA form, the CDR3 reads TGTGCCAGCAGCTTAGATAAGAGGAGACTAGCGGGATTCAATGAGCAGTTCTTC.

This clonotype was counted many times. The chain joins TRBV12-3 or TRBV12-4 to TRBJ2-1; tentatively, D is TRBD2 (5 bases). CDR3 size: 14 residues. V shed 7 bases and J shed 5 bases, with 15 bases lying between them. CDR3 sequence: CASTPARVDNEQFF. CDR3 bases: TGTGCCAGCACCCCTGCGAGGGTCGACAATGAGCAGTTCTTC.

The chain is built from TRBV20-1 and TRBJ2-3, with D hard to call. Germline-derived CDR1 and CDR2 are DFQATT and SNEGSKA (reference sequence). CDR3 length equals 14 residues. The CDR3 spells CSYSEAPSTDTQYF. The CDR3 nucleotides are TGCAGCTACTCAGAGGCCCCTAGCACAGATACGCAGTATTTT.

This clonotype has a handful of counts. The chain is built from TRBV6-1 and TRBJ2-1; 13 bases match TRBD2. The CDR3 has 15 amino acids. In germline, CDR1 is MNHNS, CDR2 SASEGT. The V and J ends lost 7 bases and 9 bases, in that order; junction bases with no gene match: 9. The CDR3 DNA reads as TGTGCCAGCACCCGGACTAGCGGGAGTATAGTTGAGCAGTTCTTC. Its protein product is CASTRTSGSIVEQFF.

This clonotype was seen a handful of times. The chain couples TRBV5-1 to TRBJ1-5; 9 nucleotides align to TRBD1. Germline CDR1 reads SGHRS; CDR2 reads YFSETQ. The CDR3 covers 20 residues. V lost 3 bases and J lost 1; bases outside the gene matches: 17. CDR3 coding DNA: TGCGCCAGCAGCTCCCAATGGGGACAGGGTAAATTTTCGAGCAATCAGCCCCAGCATTTT. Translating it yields CASSSQWGQGKFSSNQPQHF.